The clone carrying this T cell receptor beta chain was recorded many times. Antigen unknown. Newly diagnosed patients aged 18 to 65 had hyperthyroidism of under 2 months' duration. The CDR3 covers 18 residues. Germline CDR1 and CDR2: MDHEN and SYDVKM. Trimming took off 5 bases at V and 0 bases at J, with 20 bases between the two ends. The data originate from a study of T cells in Graves' hyperthyroidism and ophthalmopathy. RNA transcripts were the template for amplifying TCR beta CDR3 regions. Initially, a first-round RT-PCR of the TCR CDR3 employed the HTBI primer set. TCRdb fed the multiplex PCR reads into MiXCR, producing one record per CDR3 protein. The sample comprises 300,000 to 350,000 distinct CDR3 sequences, over 11% of which are singletons, and roughly 24% rests with the top ten. General observations from the study: Researchers found most expanded thyroid clonotypes above 0.001 in blood as well. A model of 13 V-J features distinguished ophthalmopathy from stable hyperthyroidism.

This sequence joins TRBV28 and TRBJ1-5, with a possible D match to TRBD1 (6 bases). Material for sequencing was blood. The receptor comes from a woman in her 30s with Graves' hyperthyroidism. CDR3 nucleotides: TGTGCCAGCAGTCCGACCCGTTTACAGGGCGGTAGCAATCAGCCCCAGCATTTT. It specifies CASSPTRLQGGSNQPQHF. The full variable domain, its missing parts supplied by reference TRBV28 and TRBJ1-5, is DVKVTQSSRYLVKRTGEKVFLECVQDMDHENMFWYRQDPGLGLRLIYFSYDVKMKEKGDIPEGYSVSREKKERFSLILESASTNQTSMYLCASSPTRLQGGSNQPQHFGDGTRLSIL.